The rows below give T cell receptor beta chains drawn from one sample of a study of blood T cell repertoires in COVID-19. The repertoire was sequenced with immunoSEQ multiplex PCR; TCRdb's copy has only in-frame clones and lacks some. Of approximately 220,000 clones listed, about 85% were seen once; the top ten hold approximately 2.7%. The material sequenced was PBMCs or T cells enriched from blood (not recorded which). These receptors were collected from a woman aged 30 to 39 who had recovered from COVID-19. CDR3s include the opening cysteine and the closing phenylalanine or tryptophan. Each record gives: J gene, D gene, V gene, clone size, CDR3 DNA, CDR3 protein. D genes are given only for firm matches. Size is omitted from some rows. Given values are once, few, many or a class for expanded clones.

TRBJ2-2	TRBD1	TRBV2	-	TGTGCCAGCAGTGGCCCAGGGGGCGTATCCGGGGAGCTGTTTTTT	CASSGPGGVSGELFF
TRBJ2-1	TRBD2	TRBV2	-	TGTGCCAGCATGCGGACTAGCGGGGGCCCGAGGGGTAATGAGCAGTTCTTC	CASMRTSGGPRGNEQFF
TRBJ1-4	-	TRBV19	-	TGTGCCAGTAGTATAGGAGGCGCGGGTGAAAAACTGTTTTTT	CASSIGGAGEKLFF
TRBJ1-5	-	TRBV6-5	-	TGTGCCAGCAGCTACACCCGGAGTGACAATCAGCCCCAGCATTTT	CASSYTRSDNQPQHF
TRBJ1-1	TRBD1	TRBV7-9	-	TGTGCCAGCAGCACTGGACAGGGGGGGAACACTGAAGCTTTCTTT	CASSTGQGGNTEAFF
TRBJ1-5	-	TRBV30	once	TGTGCCTGGCCTCCCCCAGGGTCCTATAGCAATCAGCCCCAGCATTTT	CAWPPPGSYSNQPQHF
TRBJ1-6	TRBD1	TRBV11-2	once	TGTGCCAGCAGCCCCCAGGGGGCGCCAACCCCGAATTCACCCCTCCACTTT	CASSPQGAPTPNSPLHF
TRBJ1-2	TRBD1	TRBV5-4	-	TGTGCCAGCAGCGCCTGGAGACAGGGAAGGGACTATGGCTACACCTTC	CASSAWRQGRDYGYTF
TRBJ2-7	TRBD2	TRBV7-3	-	TGTGCCAGCAGCTTAGGCGGGGGGTCCTACGAGCAGTACTTC	CASSLGGGSYEQYF
TRBJ2-2	-	TRBV11-3	once	TGTGCCAGCAGCTTAGGAGGTTTAGGCCGCGGGGAGCTGTTTTTT	CASSLGGLGRGELFF
TRBJ1-3	-	TRBV7-6	-	TGTGCCAGCAGCTTAGATGGGGGGGGGTACTCTGGAAACACCATATATTTT	CASSLDGGGYSGNTIYF
TRBJ2-1	TRBD2	TRBV15	-	TGTGCCACCAGCAGAGCGACGAGACTAGCGGGGGGGTTACAGTTCTTC	CATSRATRLAGGLQFF
TRBJ1-6	TRBD1	TRBV25-1	-	TGTGCCAGCAGTGAGGACAGGGGCCAGTCACCCCTCCACTTT	CASSEDRGQSPLHF
TRBJ2-5	TRBD2	TRBV4-3	once	TGCGCCAGCAGCCAGGGGGATAGCTTGCGGGGGGAAGAGACCCAGTACTTC	CASSQGDSLRGEETQYF
TRBJ2-1	TRBD2	TRBV7-2	-	TGTGCCAGCGAGAGCGGGGGGGCCTTTGAGCAGTTCTTC	CASESGGAFEQFF
TRBJ1-2	TRBD1	TRBV6-5	-	TGTGCCTGCATGAGAACAGGGGGCCGTGGCTACACCTTC	CACMRTGGRGYTF
TRBJ2-1	TRBD1	TRBV5-4	many	TGTGCCAGCAGCTTGTATGACAGGGCAGCCTACAATGAGCAGTTCTTC	CASSLYDRAAYNEQFF
TRBJ1-5	-	TRBV19	-	TGTGCCAGTAGTATTGACATATTTAATCAGCCCCAGCATTTT	CASSIDIFNQPQHF
TRBJ2-7	TRBD1	TRBV13	-	TGTGCCAGCAGCGGGAGACACAGGGGCTACGAGCAGTACTTC	CASSGRHRGYEQYF
TRBJ1-3	-	TRBV6-2/TRBV6-3	-	TGTGCCAGCAGTCTCGGTTGGAACACCATATATTTT	CASSLGWNTIYF
TRBJ2-7	TRBD1	TRBV19	-	TGTGCCAGTAGTAAGGGGACAGCCGAGCAGTACTTC	CASSKGTAEQYF
TRBJ1-4	TRBD1	TRBV4-1	-	TGCGCCGCCGCCCCGACAGGGGGTGAAAAACTGTTTTTT	CAAAPTGGEKLFF
TRBJ2-2	-	TRBV21-1	-	TGTGCCAGCAGCAAGAACGGGGTGGGGGAGCTGTTTTTT	CASSKNGVGELFF
TRBJ2-3	-	TRBV9	-	TGTGCCAGCAGCGGCTCTAGCCTTACAGATACGCAGTATTTT	CASSGSSLTDTQYF
TRBJ2-7	TRBD2	TRBV27	-	TGTGCCAGCAGTCTGGCGGGGGGGCTTGAGCAGTACTTC	CASSLAGGLEQYF
TRBJ1-2	-	TRBV28	-	TGTGCCAGCAGTTTAAGAGGACAGACAAATGGCTACACCTTC	CASSLRGQTNGYTF
TRBJ1-5	-	TRBV7-9	-	TGTGCCAGCAGCTCGGGGGAGTTCAATCAGCCCCAGCATTTT	CASSSGEFNQPQHF
TRBJ1-2	TRBD1	TRBV7-2	once	TGTGCCAGCAGCTCCGACAGGGGTTATGGCTACACCTTC	CASSSDRGYGYTF
TRBJ1-1	-	TRBV27	-	TGTGCCAGCAGTTCCGGAGCACTGAACACTGAAGCTTTCTTT	CASSSGALNTEAFF
TRBJ2-7	TRBD1	TRBV15	-	TGTGCCACCAGCAGAGATCGTACAGGGGCCTACGAGCAGTACTTC	CATSRDRTGAYEQYF
TRBJ1-2	TRBD1	TRBV7-2	-	TGTGCCAGCAGCTTATTTAGGGGACAGGGCGACGTTAACTATGGCTACACCTTC	CASSLFRGQGDVNYGYTF
TRBJ1-2	-	TRBV3-1/TRBV3-2	once	TGTGCCAGCAGCCAAGTCCCCGACAAATCCTATGGCTACACCTTC	CASSQVPDKSYGYTF
TRBJ1-2	TRBD1	TRBV18	-	TGTGCCAGCTCACCCGGGACAGGGGGCCTCGGGGACTATGGCTACACCTTC	CASSPGTGGLGDYGYTF
TRBJ2-5	-	TRBV2	-	TGTGCCAGCACCCAAGGGGGGGGTGGGGAGACCCAGTACTTC	CASTQGGGGETQYF
TRBJ1-2	-	TRBV3-1/TRBV3-2	-	TGTGCCAGCCTCATTACTTATGGCTACACCTTC	CASLITYGYTF
TRBJ2-5	TRBD2	TRBV2	once	TGTGCCAGCAGTGAAGGGGCGGGGGGCCTCGTGGAGGGGACCCAGTACTTC	CASSEGAGGLVEGTQYF
TRBJ1-2	-	TRBV12-3/TRBV12-4	-	TGTGCCAGCAGTTTGGGCAGGGCCTATGGCTACACCTTC	CASSLGRAYGYTF
TRBJ2-7	-	TRBV6-6	few	TGTGCCAGCAGTGTAGCCGCGGTTCCCTACGAGCAGTACTTC	CASSVAAVPYEQYF
TRBJ1-5	TRBD1	TRBV19	-	TGTGCCAGTAGTGTGACAGGGTACCAGCCCCAGCATTTT	CASSVTGYQPQHF
TRBJ2-5	-	TRBV15	-	TGTGCCACCAGCATTGCAGGGTGGGAAGAGACCCAGTACTTC	CATSIAGWEETQYF
TRBJ2-5	-	TRBV6-5	-	TGTGCCAGCAGCACCACATATAACACAGAGACCCAGTACTTC	CASSTTYNTETQYF